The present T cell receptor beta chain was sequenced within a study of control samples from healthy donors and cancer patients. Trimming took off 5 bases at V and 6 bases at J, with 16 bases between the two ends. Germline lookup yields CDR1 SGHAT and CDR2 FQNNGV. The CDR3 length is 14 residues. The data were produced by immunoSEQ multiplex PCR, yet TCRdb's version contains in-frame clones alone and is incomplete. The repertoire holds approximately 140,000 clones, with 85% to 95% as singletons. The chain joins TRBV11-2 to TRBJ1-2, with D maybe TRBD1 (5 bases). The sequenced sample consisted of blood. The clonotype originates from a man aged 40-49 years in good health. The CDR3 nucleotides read TGTGCCAGCAGCCCGTTTTTGAGGGGAGATGGCTACACCTTC. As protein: CASSPFLRGDGYTF. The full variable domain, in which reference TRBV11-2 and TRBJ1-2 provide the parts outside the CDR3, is EAGVAQSPRYKIIEKRQSVAFWCNPISGHATLYWYQQILGQGPKLLIQFQNNGVVDDSQLPKDRFSAERLKGVDSTLKIQPAKLEDSAVYLCASSPFLRGDGYTFGSGTRLTVV.